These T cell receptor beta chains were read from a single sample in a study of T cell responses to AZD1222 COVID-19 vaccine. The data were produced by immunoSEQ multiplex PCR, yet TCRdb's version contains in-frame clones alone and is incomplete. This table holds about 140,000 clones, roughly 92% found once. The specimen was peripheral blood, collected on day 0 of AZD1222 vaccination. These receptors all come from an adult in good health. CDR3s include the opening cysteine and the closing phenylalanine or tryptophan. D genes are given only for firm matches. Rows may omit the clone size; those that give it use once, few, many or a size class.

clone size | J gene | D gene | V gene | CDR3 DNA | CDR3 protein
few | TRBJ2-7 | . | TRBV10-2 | TGCGCCAGCAGTGAGACCTCGGTCGAGCAGTACTTC | CASSETSVEQYF
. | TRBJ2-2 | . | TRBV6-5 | TGTGCCAGCAGCCCCCAGGGGATCTTAGCCGGGGAGCTGTTTTTT | CASSPQGILAGELFF
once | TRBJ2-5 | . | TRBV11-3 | TGTGCCAGCAGTCTAGGAGGACAGCGAGGGGAGACCCAGTACTTC | CASSLGGQRGETQYF
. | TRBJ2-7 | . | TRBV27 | TGTGCCAGCAGCCTAGGCGGCTACGAGCAGTACTTC | CASSLGGYEQYF
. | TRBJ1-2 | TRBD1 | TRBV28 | TGTGCCAGCAGTTTCCGGACAGGGTATACTATGGACTACACCTTC | CASSFRTGYTMDYTF
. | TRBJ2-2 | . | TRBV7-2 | TGTGCCAGCAGCTCCTTCGTTGGGGGAAACACCGGGGAGCTGTTTTTT | CASSSFVGGNTGELFF
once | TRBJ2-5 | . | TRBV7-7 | TGTGCTAGCAGCCGAGACATGTCAACAGAGACCCAGTACTTC | CASSRDMSTETQYF
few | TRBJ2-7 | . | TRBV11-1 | TGTGCCAGCAGACTAAACTACGAGCAGTACTTC | CASRLNYEQYF
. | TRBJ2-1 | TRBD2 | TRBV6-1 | TGTGCCAGCAGTGAAGCGGGGGGGGATGAGCAGTTCTTC | CASSEAGGDEQFF
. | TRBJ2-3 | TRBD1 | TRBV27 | TGTGCCAGCAGAGCGGTGCCGGGACAGGGGGCCGGCCATGTGTCGCAGTATTTT | CASRAVPGQGAGHVSQYF
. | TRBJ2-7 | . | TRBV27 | TGTGCCAGCAGTCTTAATGCCGAAGGCGAGCAGTACTTC | CASSLNAEGEQYF
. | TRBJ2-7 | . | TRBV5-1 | TGCGCCAGCAGCGACAGAAACTCCTACGAGCAGTACTTC | CASSDRNSYEQYF
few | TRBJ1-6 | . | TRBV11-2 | TGTGCCAGCAGCTTAGTTAAGGGTTACGACTCACCCCTCCACTTT | CASSLVKGYDSPLHF
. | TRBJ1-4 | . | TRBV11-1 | TGTGCCAGCAGCGACCGTGGGGGTAATGAAAAACTGTTTTTT | CASSDRGGNEKLFF
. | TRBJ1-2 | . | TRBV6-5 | TGTGCCAGCAGTTACTCGCAGAACTATGGCTACACCTTC | CASSYSQNYGYTF
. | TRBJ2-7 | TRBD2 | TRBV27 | TGTGCCAGCACTAAAGGGACTAGCGGGGGGGGCGAGCAGTACTTC | CASTKGTSGGGEQYF
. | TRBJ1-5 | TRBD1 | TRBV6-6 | TGTGCCAGCAGACCCGGACAGGCTTTAGGGCCCCAGCATTTT | CASRPGQALGPQHF